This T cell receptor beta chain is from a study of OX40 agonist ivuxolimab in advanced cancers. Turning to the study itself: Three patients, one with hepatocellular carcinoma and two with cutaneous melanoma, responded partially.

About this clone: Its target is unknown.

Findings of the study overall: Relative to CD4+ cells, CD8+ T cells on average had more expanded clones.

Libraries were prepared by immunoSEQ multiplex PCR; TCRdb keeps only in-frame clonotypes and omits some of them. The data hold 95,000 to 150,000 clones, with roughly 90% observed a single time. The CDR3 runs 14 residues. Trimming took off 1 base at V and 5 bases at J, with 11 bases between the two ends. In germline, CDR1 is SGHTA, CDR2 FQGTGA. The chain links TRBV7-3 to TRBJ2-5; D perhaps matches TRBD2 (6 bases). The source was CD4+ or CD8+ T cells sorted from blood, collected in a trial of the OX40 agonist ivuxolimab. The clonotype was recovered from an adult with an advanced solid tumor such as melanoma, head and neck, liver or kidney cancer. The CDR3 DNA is TGTGCCAGCAGCTTAAGCGGGAACTCCGAGACCCAGTACTTC. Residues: CASSLSGNSETQYF.